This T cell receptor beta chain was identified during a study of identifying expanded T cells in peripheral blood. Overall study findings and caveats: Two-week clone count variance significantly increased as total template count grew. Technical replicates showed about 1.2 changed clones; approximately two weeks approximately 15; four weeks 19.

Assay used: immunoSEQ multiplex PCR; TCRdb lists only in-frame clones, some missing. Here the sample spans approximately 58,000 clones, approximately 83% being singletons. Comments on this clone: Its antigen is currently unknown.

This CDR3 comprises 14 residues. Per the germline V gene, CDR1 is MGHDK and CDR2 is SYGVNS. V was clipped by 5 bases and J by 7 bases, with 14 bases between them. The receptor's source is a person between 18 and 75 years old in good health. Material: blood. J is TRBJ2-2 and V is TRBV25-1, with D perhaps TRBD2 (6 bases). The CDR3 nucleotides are TGTGCCAGCAGTCTCGGGAGTCAGGGCGGGGAGCTGTTTTTT. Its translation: CASSLGSQGGELFF.